The 26 T cell receptor beta chains in this list originate from one sample, sequenced in a study of cytomegalovirus exposure and HLA in healthy donors (dated by TCRdb to 2017 to 2019). Receptor amplification or capture employed the immunoSEQ multiplex PCR assay. This immuneACCESS table, as held by TCRdb, lists in-frame sequences with V and J called but not all clones. Of the missing ones, under half trace to an unresolved V gene in checked studies; the others have no known cause. Across this sample there are roughly 150,000 clones, with 70% to 90% seen only once. The top ten hold approximately 3.1% of the sample. What was sequenced was PBMCs. All receptors come from a man younger than 35 in good health and CMV-seronegative.

This clone was observed once. The rearrangement links TRBV27 to TRBJ1-1, with D possibly being TRBD1 (5 bases). This CDR3 has 13 amino acids. Looked up from germline, CDR1 is MNHEY and CDR2 is SMNVEV (reference sequence). Trimming pared 8 bases from V and 7 bases from J, leaving 17 bases between. The CDR3 DNA reads TGTGCCAGCGGGGGGGACGGAGGCTATGAAGCTTTCTTT. This codes for CASGGDGGYEAFF.

The chain employs TRBV30 and TRBJ1-2; D is unresolved. Trimming took 1 base from V and 2 from J, leaving 8 bases between them. Per the germline V gene, CDR1 is GTSNPN and CDR2 is SVGIG (reference sequence). The CDR3 length is 13 residues. The chain's CDR3 is CAWSDGGNYGYTF. Written as DNA, the CDR3 is TGTGCCTGGAGTGACGGCGGAAACTATGGCTACACCTTC.

The chain joins TRBV29-1 to TRBJ2-5, with a tentative D call TRBD2 (6 bases). Germline CDR1 is SQVTM and CDR2 is ANQGSEA. Trimming left V 6 bases short and J 5 bases short, with 19 bases between. The CDR3 is 14 residues long. CDR3 sequence: CSVGRGSEQETQYF. Here the CDR3 DNA reads TGCAGCGTGGGCCGGGGGTCAGAGCAGGAGACCCAGTACTTC.

V and J are TRBV6-5 and TRBJ2-7; 9 nucleotides align to TRBD1. This CDR3 contains 13 residues. V was clipped by 6 bases and J by 6 bases; unmatched bases: 6. The V gene's germline CDR1 is MNHEY and CDR2 SVGAGI. CDR3: CASRKQGAGEQYF. The DNA of the CDR3 is TGTGCCAGCAGGAAACAGGGGGCGGGCGAGCAGTACTTC.

The chain is built from TRBV27 and TRBJ1-5; 8 nucleotides align to TRBD1. Losses at the gene ends were 5 bases for V and 3 bases for J; bases not matched to a gene: 6. The CDR3 contains 15 residues. CDR1 is MNHEY and CDR2 is SMNVEV in the germline V gene (reference sequence). The CDR3 region has the DNA TGTGCCAGCAGTCCCGACAGGGGCTCCAATCAGCCCCAGCATTTT. It codes for CASSPDRGSNQPQHF.

The chain employs TRBV27 and TRBJ2-5, with 8 bases matching TRBD1. The CDR3 has 13 amino acids. With 8 bases clipped from V and 5 bases from J, the junction kept 7 bases outside the gene matches. CDR1 is MNHEY, CDR2 SMNVEV, per germline (reference sequence). CDR3: CASGISGGETQYF. Here the CDR3 DNA reads TGTGCCAGCGGGATATCAGGGGGCGAGACCCAGTACTTC.

The rearrangement links TRBV7-9 to TRBJ2-7, with 8 bases fitting TRBD2. Germline assignment: CDR1 SEHNR and CDR2 FQNEAQ (reference sequence). V gave up 4 bases and J gave up 2 bases; unmatched junction bases: 10. This CDR3 has 16 amino acids. DNA of the CDR3: TGTGCCAGCAGCTCTAAGGAGCGGGAGTCAACCTACGAGCAGTACTTC. Amino acid sequence: CASSSKERESTYEQYF.

The CDR3, as DNA: TGTGCCAGCAGTTCTTCCCCCCCGGGGGGCGGTGAGACCCAGTACTTC. Translated: CASSSSPPGGGETQYF. V usage is TRBV6-6 and J usage is TRBJ2-5, with D perhaps TRBD2 (7 bases). Germline V lookup: CDR1 MNHNY, CDR2 SVGAGI (reference sequence). The CDR3 has 16 amino acids. Trimming shortened V by 4 bases and J by 5 bases, and 20 bases separated the two germline ends.

V and J are TRBV29-1 and TRBJ1-4, with unresolved D. Trimming cost V 4 bases and J 6 bases, with 9 bases left between them. Germline assignment: CDR1 SQVTM and CDR2 ANQGSEA. The CDR3 is made up of 12 amino acids. CDR3: CSVVEADEKLFF. CDR3 coding DNA: TGCAGCGTTGTCGAGGCGGATGAAAAACTGTTTTTT.

The chain employs TRBV5-1 and TRBJ2-5; 15 nucleotides agree with TRBD2. The CDR3 is made up of 16 amino acids. The V gene end was trimmed by 4 bases and the J gene end by 2 bases; junction bases not matched to a gene: 3. Germline CDR1 is SGHRS and CDR2 is YFSETQ. In nucleotides, the CDR3 is TGCGCCAGCAGCCCAGGACTAGCGGGAGGGCAAGAGACCCAGTACTTC. This encodes CASSPGLAGGQETQYF.

This sequence joins TRBV6-5 and TRBJ1-4; weak D call: TRBD1 (5 bases). The V end lost 5 bases, the J end lost 8 bases, and 15 bases lay between the germline ends. This CDR3 contains 14 residues. Germline loops: CDR1 MNHEY, CDR2 SVGAGI. CDR3 sequence reads: CASSHGGGYEKLFF. DNA for the CDR3: TGTGCCAGCAGTCACGGGGGTGGGTACGAAAAACTGTTTTTT.

The chain uses TRBV28 and TRBJ2-3; 8 bases fit TRBD2. The germline CDR1 and CDR2 sequences are MDHEN and SYDVKM. The CDR3 is 16 amino acids. Losses at the gene ends were 2 bases for V and 0 bases for J; bases not matched to a gene: 4. DNA for the CDR3: TGTGCCAGCAGTTTACGGGGGGGGACTAGCACAGATACGCAGTATTTT. It encodes CASSLRGGTSTDTQYF.

The chain joins TRBV6-5 to TRBJ2-3; the D gene is possibly TRBD2 (6 bases). Germline CDR1 reads MNHEY; CDR2 reads SVGAGI. CDR3 length: 14 residues. Trimming removed 2 bases at V and 5 bases at J, with 11 bases between. The CDR3 here is CASSYGDSEDTQYF. In DNA, the CDR3 is TGTGCCAGCAGTTACGGGGACTCCGAAGATACGCAGTATTTT.

The chain recombines TRBV30 with TRBJ1-5, with D hard to call. Germline V lookup: CDR1 GTSNPN, CDR2 SVGIG (reference sequence). Trimming took off 1 base at V and 0 bases at J, with 7 bases between the two ends. This CDR3 is built from 14 residues. CDR3 loop: CAWSGRNSNQPQHF. The CDR3, as DNA: TGTGCCTGGAGTGGGCGGAATAGCAATCAGCCCCAGCATTTT.

V is TRBV6-1 and J is TRBJ2-7; D may be TRBD2 (7 bases). With 8 bases removed from V and 2 bases from J, the gap between germline ends came to 13 bases. In germline, CDR1 is MNHNS, CDR2 SASEGT. The CDR3 is 13 amino acids. The CDR3 here is CASAPGGPYEQYF. The CDR3 DNA sequence: TGTGCCAGCGCCCCCGGGGGGCCCTACGAGCAGTACTTC.

The chain combines TRBV4-1 with TRBJ2-7; no reliable D call. The V gene lost 1 base and the J gene lost 1 base, with 8 bases spanning the gap. CDR3 length: 14 amino acids. CDR1 is MGHRA and CDR2 is YSYEKL in the germline V gene. The CDR3 reads CASSQASNSYEQYF. In nucleotides, the CDR3 is TGCGCCAGCAGCCAAGCTAGTAATTCCTACGAGCAGTACTTC.

The chain has TRBV19 and TRBJ2-2; TRBD1 matches 11 bases. The germline gives CDR1 LNHDA, CDR2 SQIVND (reference sequence). V dropped 10 bases and J dropped 4; count of bases not matched to a gene: 11. The CDR3 consists of 16 residues. The CDR3 is CATRLGQGAGTGELFF. CDR3 sequence (DNA): TGTGCCACTCGATTAGGACAGGGGGCTGGCACCGGGGAGCTGTTTTTT.

The chain recombines TRBV7-2 with TRBJ2-1, with TRBD1 matching over 7 bases. V trimming: 5 bases; J trimming: 3 bases; junction bases outside the gene matches: 7. The CDR3 is 15 amino acids. Germline CDR1 and CDR2: SGHTA and FQGNSA. CDR3 loop: CASSPTGNFYNEQFF. DNA of the CDR3: TGTGCCAGCAGCCCGACAGGGAATTTCTACAATGAGCAGTTCTTC. Combining the CDR3 with reference TRBV7-2 and TRBJ2-1 gives the whole variable domain GAGVSQSPSNKVTEKGKDVELRCDPISGHTALYWYRQSLGQGLEFLIYFQGNSAPDKSGLPSDRFSAERTGGSVSTLTIQRTQQEDSAVYLCASSPTGNFYNEQFFGPGTRLTVL.

This rearrangement joins TRBV29-1 to TRBJ2-5; D possibly corresponds to TRBD2 (5 bases). This CDR3 comprises 13 residues. The germline V and J ends were trimmed by 4 bases and 1 base, with 10 bases remaining between them. Per germline, CDR1 SQVTM and CDR2 ANQGSEA. The CDR3 DNA follows: TGCAGCGTTGGAGGGCGGGCCCAAGAGACCCAGTACTTC. It yields the protein CSVGGRAQETQYF.

In its sample, this clone was seen a few times. The gene calls are TRBV5-1 and TRBJ1-1, with 9 nucleotides matching TRBD1. This CDR3 has 14 amino acids. V trimming: 5 bases; J trimming: 0 bases; junction bases outside the gene matches: 2. Germline V lookup: CDR1 SGHRS, CDR2 YFSETQ. The CDR3 region has the DNA TGCGCCAGCAGGGGGACAGGGCTGAACACTGAAGCTTTCTTT. Translated: CASRGTGLNTEAFF.

This chain connects TRBV27 to TRBJ1-6, with TRBD1 matching over 7 bases. Unmatched junction bases numbered 16, after V lost 7 bases and J lost 10 bases. Germline CDR1 is MNHEY and CDR2 is SMNVEV (reference sequence). The CDR3 sequence is 16 residues long. Here the CDR3 reads CASTTQVQRQGSPLHF. The CDR3 coding sequence is TGTGCCAGCACCACCCAAGTCCAGAGACAGGGCTCACCCCTCCACTTT.

The rearrangement links TRBV7-9 to TRBJ1-5; D possibly corresponds to TRBD1 (6 bases). The ends were cut back, 4 bases at V and 11 bases at J, with 27 bases in the middle. The CDR3 extends over 17 amino acids. The germline gives CDR1 SEHNR, CDR2 FQNEAQ (reference sequence). DNA of the CDR3: TGTGCCAGCAGCTCCACCCCTGCGGGGGGCGGCCGGGGCTCCCAGCATTTT. Protein: CASSSTPAGGGRGSQHF.

The gene calls are TRBV27 and TRBJ2-7, with D tentatively TRBD2 (6 bases). Germline lookup yields CDR1 MNHEY and CDR2 SMNVEV (reference sequence). This CDR3 has 13 residues. V was shortened by 5 bases and J by 7 bases, with 15 bases between the two germline ends. This CDR3 is CASSPPGEREQYF. The DNA of the CDR3 is TGTGCCAGCAGTCCTCCGGGGGAACGGGAGCAGTACTTC.

The chain couples TRBV11-2 to TRBJ1-4; 9 nucleotides match TRBD1. CDR3 length equals 14 residues. Germline-derived CDR1 and CDR2 are SGHAT and FQNNGV. The trim removed 1 base at V and 6 bases at J, leaving 0 bases unmatched. The CDR3: CASSLGDRDEKLFF. CDR3 sequence (DNA): TGTGCCAGCAGCTTAGGGGACAGGGATGAAAAACTGTTTTTT.

The rearrangement uses TRBV5-4 and TRBJ2-4, with 9 bases aligning to TRBD2. The length of the CDR3 is 18 residues. Germline assignment: CDR1 SGHNT and CDR2 YYREEE (reference sequence). Trimming at V came to 0 bases and at J to 0 bases, leaving 7 bases not matched to a gene. CDR3 DNA: TGTGCCAGCAGCTTGGGGCGGGAGGGATCGATAGCCAAAAACATTCAGTACTTC. Amino acid sequence: CASSLGREGSIAKNIQYF.

The chain joins TRBV4-1 to TRBJ2-1; 8 bases agree with TRBD1. The J segment lost 6 bases and the V segment lost 8 bases, leaving 6 bases of the junction unmatched. This CDR3 has 13 residues. Germline CDR1 and CDR2: MGHRA and YSYEKL. This CDR3 reads CASARGRINEQFF. The CDR3, as DNA: TGCGCCAGCGCCAGGGGGCGTATCAATGAGCAGTTCTTC.